The 26 T cell receptor beta chains presented below share a single source sample, sequenced in a study of PD-1 blockade in classical Hodgkin lymphoma. Every patient had relapsed following autologous stem cell transplantation, and cohorts differed in brentuximab vedotin exposure. Produced via immunoSEQ multiplex PCR; TCRdb's table is partial and in-frame only. The repertoire consists of roughly 140,000 clones, with around 73% occurring once and the leading ten covering 7.5% to 10%. Source: peripheral blood mononuclear cells (PBMCs), taken before the second cycle of nivolumab. The receptors were gathered from a human donor with classical Hodgkin lymphoma.

This clone was observed at least ten times. The same CDR3 arises from other DNA sequences in this sample as well. This chain joins TRBV2 and TRBJ2-5; D is uncertain. V lost 6 bases and J 0 bases, leaving 2 bases between the germline ends. Germline V gives CDR1 SNHLY, CDR2 FYNNEI. This CDR3 has 11 residues. The CDR3 DNA reads as TGTGCCAGCAGGTACCAAGAGACCCAGTACTTC. Protein sequence: CASRYQETQYF.

This rearrangement joins TRBV5-6 to TRBJ1-1, with 9 bases fitting TRBD1. The CDR3 loop spans 15 amino acids. In germline, CDR1 is SGHDT, CDR2 YYEEEE. The V and J ends lost 4 bases and 5 bases, in that order; junction bases with no gene match: 9. In nucleotides, the CDR3 is TGTGCCAGCAGCCCCCAACCGGACAGGGGAACTGAAGCTTTCTTT. Translating gives CASSPQPDRGTEAFF.

The chain couples TRBV7-2 to TRBJ2-4; possibly TRBD2 for D (6 bases). Trimming removed 5 bases from V and 0 bases from J, with 14 bases in between. Germline assignment: CDR1 SGHTA and CDR2 FQGNSA. This CDR3 spans 16 amino acids. The DNA for the CDR3 is TGTGCCAGCAGCCCGCGGGATGATCTAGCCAAAAACATTCAGTACTTC. It is translated as CASSPRDDLAKNIQYF.

Worth noting for this clone: Other nucleotide sequences from this sample produce the same CDR3. This sequence joins TRBV9 and TRBJ2-1; 11 nucleotides agree with TRBD2. After removal of 0 bases from V and 8 bases from J, the junction contained 7 bases not matched to a gene. Germline V gives CDR1 SGDLS, CDR2 YYNGEE. This CDR3 has 16 amino acids. The CDR3 nucleotides read TGTGCCAGCAGCGTAGCGCTAGCGGGGGGCTGGGATGAGCAGTTCTTC. Protein product: CASSVALAGGWDEQFF.

In DNA, the CDR3 is TGTGCCAGTAGCCTCGGACTAGCGGGAGGACTTCTAGCCAAAAACATTCAGTACTTC. This sequence encodes CASSLGLAGGLLAKNIQYF. The rearrangement joins TRBV19 to TRBJ2-4; TRBD2 matches at 14 bases. CDR3 length equals 19 residues. CDR1 is LNHDA, CDR2 SQIVND, per germline (reference sequence). V shed 6 bases and J 0 bases; nucleotides not matched to a gene: 10.

This clone showed up just a few times. J is TRBJ2-7 and V is TRBV5-4, with 7 bases identical to TRBD2. CDR1 and CDR2 (germline): SGHNT, YYREEE (reference sequence). The V segment lost 5 bases and the J segment 4 bases; nucleotides outside the gene matches: 6. The CDR3 loop spans 13 amino acids. The CDR3 loop reads CASRTSFGYEQYF. The CDR3 region has the DNA TGTGCCAGCAGGACTAGCTTCGGGTACGAGCAGTACTTC.

This chain uses TRBV5-5 with TRBJ2-7, with D unresolved. V dropped 4 bases and J dropped 2 bases, with 4 bases sitting between them. CDR1 is SGHKS and CDR2 is YYEKEE in the germline V gene (reference sequence). The CDR3 runs to 11 residues. DNA of the CDR3: TGTGCCAGCAGCCCAGCCTACGAGCAGTACTTC. It encodes CASSPAYEQYF.

The chain carries TRBV7-8 and TRBJ2-7, with D perhaps TRBD2 (5 bases). This CDR3 is built from 14 residues. Germline values: CDR1 SGHVS, CDR2 FQNEAQ. The V end lost 1 base, the J end lost 5 bases, and 12 bases lay between the germline ends. CDR3 nucleotides: TGTGCCAGCAGCTTAGGAGGGAATCTAGACGAGCAGTACTTC. Protein sequence: CASSLGGNLDEQYF. Full variable domain (rest looked up from reference TRBV7-8 and TRBJ2-7): GAGVSQSPRYKVAKRGQDVALRCDPISGHVSLFWYQQALGQGPEFLTYFQNEAQLDKSGLPSDRFFAERPEGSVSTLKIQRTQQEDSAVYLCASSLGGNLDEQYFGPGTRLTVT.

This sequence joins TRBV7-6 and TRBJ2-7; tentative D call: TRBD1 (6 bases). The CDR3 covers 14 residues. Per germline, CDR1 SGHVS and CDR2 FNYEAQ. V was cut by 4 bases and J by 4 bases, with 14 bases left in between. The DNA for the CDR3 is TGTGCCAGCAGCTCCGGGACACAATATTACGAGCAGTACTTC. Its protein is CASSSGTQYYEQYF.

The gene calls are TRBV29-1 and TRBJ1-5; 11 bases match TRBD1. This CDR3 region has 14 residues. With 5 bases clipped from V and 8 bases from J, the junction kept 8 bases outside the gene matches. Germline V gene data show CDR1 as SQVTM and CDR2 as ANQGSEA. In nucleotides, the CDR3 is TGCAGCGTTACCACCGGGACAGGGGGTGAGCCCCAGCATTTT. Encoded protein: CSVTTGTGGEPQHF.

The chain uses TRBV19 and TRBJ2-1, with 9 positions matching TRBD1. CDR1 LNHDA and CDR2 SQIVND come from the germline V gene (reference sequence). V shed 7 bases, J shed 8 bases, and the junction held 9 bases outside the gene matches. This CDR3 is built from 14 residues. CDR3 nucleotides: TGTGCCAGTAAGGGACAGGGAATTGTCGATGAGCAGTTCTTC. The encoded protein is CASKGQGIVDEQFF.

The rearrangement joins TRBV5-4 to TRBJ2-1; 8 bases map to TRBD2. J lost 7 bases, V lost 3 bases, and 9 bases had no gene match. The CDR3 totals 15 residues. The germline CDR1 and CDR2 sequences are SGHNT and YYREEE (reference sequence). The CDR3, as DNA: TGTGCCAGCAGCTCTAGCGGGTATGTTAGTAATGAGCAGTTCTTC. Its translation: CASSSSGYVSNEQFF.

The chain employs TRBV28 and TRBJ1-5; TRBD1 matches 7 bases. V lost 6 bases and J lost 5; bases outside the gene matches: 7. The CDR3 totals 14 residues. The germline gives CDR1 MDHEN, CDR2 SYDVKM. The CDR3 DNA sequence: TGTGCCAGCAGAGCAGGGGGGTTCTATCAGCCCCAGCATTTT. This sequence encodes CASRAGGFYQPQHF.

This clone was seen a handful of times. The gene calls are TRBV6-6 and TRBJ2-3, with 9 bases identical to TRBD2. Unmatched junction bases numbered 6, after V lost 6 bases and J lost 2 bases. Germline CDR1 reads MNHNY; CDR2 reads SVGAGI (reference sequence). This CDR3 comprises 15 residues. The CDR3 here is CASRKGTSTTDTQYF. In DNA form, the CDR3 reads TGTGCCAGCAGAAAAGGGACTAGCACCACAGATACGCAGTATTTT.

V and J are TRBV18 and TRBJ2-2, with 9 bases that match TRBD2. Germline V gives CDR1 KGHSH, CDR2 LQKENI. Losses at the gene ends were 3 bases for V and 4 bases for J; bases not matched to a gene: 3. The CDR3 consists of 15 residues. CDR3 DNA sequence: TGTGCCAGCTCACCGGTAGCGGGAGCCACCGGGGAGCTGTTTTTT. It is translated as CASSPVAGATGELFF.

This clone was seen only once. This chain links TRBV5-6 with TRBJ2-1; 9 nucleotides line up with TRBD2. This CDR3 region has 15 residues. V lost 2 bases and J lost 4; bases outside the gene matches: 4. Looked up from germline, CDR1 is SGHDT and CDR2 is YYEEEE. The CDR3 DNA reads TGTGCCAGCAGCTTTAGCGGGGGCGTTTACAATGAGCAGTTCTTC. It is translated as CASSFSGGVYNEQFF.

J is TRBJ2-7 and V is TRBV27; possibly TRBD1 or TRBD2 for D (7 bases each). The ends were cut back, 4 bases at V and 3 bases at J, with 13 bases in the middle. CDR1 MNHEY and CDR2 SMNVEV come from the germline V gene (reference sequence). This CDR3 comprises 14 residues. The CDR3 reads CASSSQGRGYEQYF. DNA of the CDR3: TGTGCCAGCAGTTCACAGGGGAGGGGCTACGAGCAGTACTTC.

The chain couples TRBV6-5 to TRBJ2-5; weak D call: TRBD2 (6 bases). Per germline, CDR1 MNHEY and CDR2 SVGAGI. The CDR3 contains 16 residues. V gave up 0 bases and J gave up 5 bases, with 16 bases separating them. The CDR3 is CASSYSGTQGMETQYF. CDR3 nucleotide sequence: TGTGCCAGCAGTTACTCCGGGACTCAGGGCATGGAGACCCAGTACTTC.

The J gene is TRBJ1-5, the V gene TRBV15, with D uncertain. CDR3 size: 15 residues. V was pared by 1 base and J by 4 bases, with 11 bases between. Germline CDR1 LNHNV, CDR2 YYDKDF (reference sequence). In nucleotides, the CDR3 is TGTGCCACCAGCAGAGGAGGTGCTGGAAATCAGCCCCAGCATTTT. Amino acid sequence: CATSRGGAGNQPQHF. Combining the CDR3 with reference TRBV15 and TRBJ1-5 gives the whole variable domain DAMVIQNPRYQVTQFGKPVTLSCSQTLNHNVMYWYQQKSSQAPKLLFHYYDKDFNNEADTPDNFQSRRPNTSFCFLDIRSPGLGDTAMYLCATSRGGAGNQPQHFGDGTRLSIL.

J is TRBJ1-1 and V is TRBV6-4; a possible D gene is TRBD1 (5 bases). CDR3 length: 13 amino acids. Germline V gives CDR1 MRHNA, CDR2 SNTAGT. Trimming shortened V by 5 bases and J by 3 bases, and 10 bases separated the two germline ends. CDR3 sequence reads: CASSFDRDTEAFF. The CDR3 DNA reads as TGTGCCAGCAGTTTCGACAGAGACACTGAAGCTTTCTTT.

The chain combines TRBV6-5 with TRBJ2-1, with 11 positions matching TRBD2. Germline CDR1 and CDR2: MNHEY and SVGAGI. The CDR3 totals 14 residues. Trimming cost V 9 bases and J 5 bases; bases outside gene matches: 6. CDR3: CASFSLAGDNEQFF. CDR3 coding DNA: TGTGCCAGTTTTTCACTAGCGGGAGACAATGAGCAGTTCTTC.

The chain uses TRBV6-6 and TRBJ1-2; no reliable D call. In germline, CDR1 is MNHNY, CDR2 SVGAGI (reference sequence). The length of the CDR3 is 14 residues. With 5 bases removed from V and 3 bases from J, the gap between germline ends came to 13 bases. CDR3 sequence reads: CASSLRRTDYGYTF. The CDR3 DNA is TGTGCCAGCAGTCTCCGGCGGACTGACTATGGCTACACCTTC.

This chain connects TRBV7-9 to TRBJ1-5; D call uncertain. Trimming took off 2 bases at V and 0 bases at J, with 8 bases between the two ends. The length of the CDR3 is 15 residues. Looked up from germline, CDR1 is SEHNR and CDR2 is FQNEAQ (reference sequence). CDR3 coding DNA: TGTGCCAGCAGCTTAATGGGAAATAGCAATCAGCCCCAGCATTTT. Its translation is CASSLMGNSNQPQHF. The whole variable domain, remainder taken from reference TRBV7-9 and TRBJ1-5, is DTGVSQNPRHKITKRGQNVTFRCDPISEHNRLYWYRQTLGQGPEFLTYFQNEAQLEKSRLLSDRFSAERPKGSFSTLEIQRTEQGDSAMYLCASSLMGNSNQPQHFGDGTRLSIL.

The V call is TRBV5-1, the J call TRBJ2-7; the D gene could be TRBD1 or TRBD2 (5 bases each). V lost 3 bases, J lost 0 bases, and 16 bases lay in between. This CDR3 has 16 amino acids. Per the germline V gene, CDR1 is SGHRS and CDR2 is YFSETQ. The CDR3 DNA sequence: TGCGCCAGCAGCTGGTCCGGGACGCCAGGCTCCTACGAGCAGTACTTC. Translated, it gives CASSWSGTPGSYEQYF.

This clone turned up a few times. The J gene is TRBJ2-7, the V gene TRBV10-3; D call uncertain. V lost 10 bases, J lost 3 bases, and 4 bases lay in between. The CDR3 spans 9 residues. Germline V gene lookup returns CDR1 ENHRY and CDR2 SYGVKD. The CDR3 coding sequence is TGTGCCAAAAGCTACGAGCAGTACTTC. This gives the protein CAKSYEQYF.

The chain combines TRBV9 with TRBJ2-2; TRBD2 agrees at 7 bases. This CDR3 has 17 amino acids. V lost 0 bases to trimming and J lost 0 bases; unmatched junction nucleotides: 5. Germline CDR1 SGDLS, CDR2 YYNGEE. The CDR3 is CASSVVGGRSNTGELFF. The CDR3, as DNA: TGTGCCAGCAGCGTAGTGGGCGGGAGATCGAACACCGGGGAGCTGTTTTTT.